The clone carrying this TCR beta chain was seen a handful of times. Its antigen is not known. After constant-region reverse-primer amplification, full-length variable regions underwent semi-nested PCR with Nested Universal Primer A. One entry per CDR3 protein, called by TCRdb with MiXCR from the 5' RACE reads. This table has some 57,000 distinct CDR3 sequences, 15% to 20% appearing once. CDR1 is DFQATT and CDR2 is SNEGSKA in the germline V gene (reference sequence). The CDR3 length is 14 residues. V lost 5 bases and J lost 8; bases outside the gene matches: 9. Naive CD4+ T cells were purified with Tregs depleted by CD25. Study-wide findings and caveats: Tumor-infiltrating Treg TCR alpha and beta sequences overlapped most with tumor naive CD4+ T cells, then blood naive.

The TCR originated in a female donor with breast cancer. Sequenced: naive CD4+ T cells sorted from blood. The subset is: naive CD4+ T cells, CD4+CD45RA+CD25-. The genes are TRBV20-1 and TRBJ1-6; 7 positions agree with TRBD1. CDR3 amino acids: CSARRIDRDSPLHF. The CDR3 DNA is TGCAGTGCTCGACGGATTGACAGGGATTCACCCCTCCACTTT.